The 20 T cell receptor beta chains in this list originate from one sample, sequenced in a study of identical twins. TCRdb used MiXCR to reprocess the 5' RACE reads, holding one entry per CDR3 protein. The sample comprises 500,000 to 650,000 distinct CDR3 sequences, 7% to 7.5% of which are singletons, and around 1.6% rests with the top ten. The same sample was also studied in work on yellow fever vaccine responses in identical twins.

Sequencing used PBMCs. Receptor source: a young woman in good health.

This clonotype was seen more than once but under ten times. This chain links TRBV29-1 with TRBJ2-7; no reliable D call. The CDR3 spans 11 residues. V lost 7 bases and J lost 4, with 11 bases in between. Germline CDR1 is SQVTM and CDR2 is ANQGSEA. The CDR3 DNA reads TGCAGCGCCGTTGACGGGTACGAGCAGTACGTC. Translation: CSAVDGYEQYV.

The chain joins TRBV20-1 to TRBJ1-2; 7 nucleotides match TRBD1. The germline V gene has CDR1 DFQATT and CDR2 SNEGSKA (reference sequence). This CDR3 has 16 amino acids. V dropped 6 bases and J dropped 1; count of bases not matched to a gene: 14. Here the CDR3 reads CSATPGGTAFNYGYTF. The CDR3 bases are TGCAGTGCGACCCCTGGGGGGACAGCGTTTAACTATGGCTACACCTTC.

A few counts support this clonotype. The rearrangement links TRBV24-1 to TRBJ2-3; D unclear. Trimming left V 5 bases short and J 4 bases short, with 18 bases between. Germline V CDR1 and CDR2: KGHDR, SFDVKD. This CDR3 comprises 16 residues. The CDR3 DNA reads TGTGCCACCAGTGTCTCGAACATGGGGTTCTCAGATACGCAGTATTTT. This sequence encodes CATSVSNMGFSDTQYF.

This clonotype has just a few counts. This chain connects TRBV5-5 to TRBJ2-1; D gene ambiguous. From germline, CDR1 is SGHKS and CDR2 YYEKEE (reference sequence). This CDR3 region has 17 residues. The V and J ends lost 2 bases and 0 bases respectively, with 15 bases between them. DNA for the CDR3: TGTGCCAGCAGCTTAATAAAGTGGCGTAGCTCCTACAATGAGCAGTTCTTC. Encoded protein: CASSLIKWRSSYNEQFF.

This clonotype was counted between two and nine times. CDR3 region: CSTAGGRGNEQFF. CDR3 coding DNA: TGCAGCACAGCGGGAGGCCGGGGAAATGAGCAGTTCTTC. The genes are TRBV29-1 and TRBJ2-1, with 9 bases fitting TRBD2. Germline-derived CDR1 and CDR2 are SQVTM and ANQGSEA. The trim removed 8 bases at V and 7 bases at J, leaving 9 bases unmatched. The CDR3 totals 13 residues.

The chain is built from TRBV5-4 and TRBJ1-2; tentatively, D is TRBD1 (6 bases). The germline V and J ends were trimmed by 0 bases and 4 bases, with 10 bases remaining between them. Germline V gene lookup returns CDR1 SGHNT and CDR2 YYREEE (reference sequence). The length of the CDR3 is 14 residues. CDR3 residues: CASSLGTDAYGYTF. The CDR3 DNA follows: TGTGCCAGCAGCTTGGGGACAGACGCCTATGGCTACACCTTC.

The chain combines TRBV7-2 with TRBJ2-1; D unclear. Looked up from germline, CDR1 is SGHTA and CDR2 is FQGNSA. V lost 5 bases and J 4 bases, leaving 9 bases between the germline ends. The CDR3 length is 13 residues. CDR3 in amino acids: CASSKAGYNEQFF. The CDR3 DNA is TGTGCCAGCAGCAAAGCAGGTTACAATGAGCAGTTCTTC.

This clonotype was seen a handful of times. V gene TRBV12-3 or TRBV12-4 combines with J gene TRBJ2-7; 8 nucleotides agree with TRBD2. The ends lost 6 bases at V and 1 base at J; junction bases unmatched: 8. This CDR3 has 15 residues. CDR3 sequence: CASRQTSEMSYEQYF. The DNA for the CDR3 is TGTGCCAGCAGACAGACTAGCGAGATGTCCTACGAGCAGTACTTC.

This clonotype occurred many times. This chain joins TRBV6-1 and TRBJ1-2; D gene unclear. Per germline, CDR1 MNHNS and CDR2 SASEGT. The CDR3 extends over 13 amino acids. The V gene lost 1 base and the J gene lost 3 bases, with 6 bases spanning the gap. Here the CDR3 reads CASSEGRDYGYTF. DNA for the CDR3: TGTGCCAGCAGTGAAGGGAGGGACTATGGCTACACCTTC.

This clonotype was recorded many times. V usage is TRBV29-1 and J usage is TRBJ2-7; D possibly corresponds to TRBD2 (6 bases). CDR3 length: 13 residues. The V end was cut by 4 bases, the J end by 0 bases, with 10 bases between. CDR1 and CDR2 from the germline V gene are SQVTM and ANQGSEA. The CDR3 here is CSVGRGDSYEQYF. Here the CDR3 DNA reads TGCAGCGTTGGCCGCGGGGACTCCTACGAGCAGTACTTC.

This clonotype was recorded a few times. The rearrangement joins TRBV15 to TRBJ2-1, with 8 nucleotides matching TRBD2. After removal of 5 bases from V and 10 bases from J, the junction contained 16 bases not matched to a gene. The CDR3 loop spans 16 amino acids. Germline values: CDR1 LNHNV, CDR2 YYDKDF (reference sequence). The CDR3 loop reads CATSPQWASGSREQFF. The CDR3 DNA is TGTGCCACCAGCCCCCAGTGGGCTAGCGGGTCGAGGGAGCAGTTCTTC.

This clonotype was seen ten or more times. The V and J genes are TRBV5-6 and TRBJ2-1; tentatively, D is TRBD1 (6 bases). Germline assignment: CDR1 SGHDT and CDR2 YYEEEE. This CDR3 contains 16 residues. Trimming removed 8 bases from V and 6 bases from J, with 24 bases in between. CDR3 nucleotide sequence: TGTGCCAGTAGATCCTGGGGGACAACTACCTCCAATGAGCAGTTCTTC. As protein: CASRSWGTTTSNEQFF.

This chain uses TRBV20-1 with TRBJ2-1, with 13 bases identical to TRBD2. The junction had 5 bases not matched to a gene; V was cut back by 6 bases and J by 3 bases. The CDR3 consists of 15 residues. Germline V lookup: CDR1 DFQATT, CDR2 SNEGSKA (reference sequence). The CDR3 spells CSATGTSGNYNEQFF. Here the CDR3 DNA reads TGCAGTGCCACGGGGACTAGCGGGAACTACAATGAGCAGTTCTTC.

This clonotype showed up just a few times. DNA for the CDR3: TGTGCCAGCAGCGTTAGCGGTTACCCTCGGGTCAATGAGCAGTTCTTC. Protein: CASSVSGYPRVNEQFF. The chain uses TRBV9 and TRBJ2-1; the D gene is possibly TRBD2 (6 bases). Germline CDR1 SGDLS, CDR2 YYNGEE. Trimming pared 2 bases from V and 6 bases from J, leaving 18 bases between. The CDR3 has 16 amino acids.

This clonotype was recorded a few times. V usage is TRBV2 and J usage is TRBJ2-1; D gene uncertain. Germline V gene sequence: CDR1 SNHLY, CDR2 FYNNEI. The CDR3 runs to 13 residues. Trimming stripped 4 bases from V and 6 bases from J, with 10 bases between. The CDR3 region has the DNA TGTGCCAGCAGTGTGTTGGCAGGCAATGAGCAGTTCTTC. As protein: CASSVLAGNEQFF.

This clonotype showed up many times. The gene calls are TRBV11-2 and TRBJ2-7; D might be TRBD2 (5 bases). CDR1 is SGHAT, CDR2 FQNNGV, per germline. CDR3 length: 17 amino acids. The V end lost 1 base, the J end lost 2 bases, and 18 bases lay between the germline ends. In nucleotides, the CDR3 is TGTGCCAGCAGCTTAGCTCCCGGGATAACTGGAGCCTACGAGCAGTACTTC. Protein product: CASSLAPGITGAYEQYF.

The table lists this clonotype with a few counts. V and J are TRBV12-3 or TRBV12-4 and TRBJ2-3, with D perhaps TRBD2 (6 bases). Trimming removed 6 bases at V and 6 bases at J, with 13 bases between. The CDR3 spans 13 residues. This CDR3 is CASRLGGEDTQYF. In DNA form, the CDR3 reads TGTGCCAGCAGACTCGGGGGTGAGGATACGCAGTATTTT.

The chain links TRBV14 to TRBJ2-2; 9 bases are shared with TRBD2. With V trimmed by 1 base and J by 7 bases, 1 base remained unmatched. Germline values: CDR1 SGHDN, CDR2 FVKESK. There are 14 residues in the CDR3. CDR3 loop: CASSQALAGGELFF. The DNA of the CDR3 is TGTGCCAGCAGCCAAGCACTAGCGGGCGGGGAGCTGTTTTTT. Using reference TRBV14 and TRBJ2-2 for the parts outside the CDR3, the full variable domain is EAGVTQFPSHSVIEKGQTVTLRCDPISGHDNLYWYRRVMGKEIKFLLHFVKESKQDESGMPNNRFLAERTGGTYSTLKVQPAELEDSGVYFCASSQALAGGELFFGEGSRLTVL.

This clonotype was seen only a few times. The J gene is TRBJ1-5, the V gene TRBV10-3; D perhaps matches TRBD1 (5 bases). This CDR3 contains 18 residues. The V end was cut by 0 bases, the J end by 5 bases, with 20 bases between. Germline V gives CDR1 ENHRY, CDR2 SYGVKD. This CDR3 reads CAISESILGGSGDQPQHF. The CDR3 nucleotides are TGTGCCATCAGTGAGTCGATTCTCGGGGGGTCGGGCGATCAGCCCCAGCATTTT.

This clonotype was recorded a few times. This chain connects TRBV6-5 to TRBJ2-5; D gene ambiguous. The germline CDR1 and CDR2 sequences are MNHEY and SVGAGI. CDR3 length equals 14 residues. Trimming cost V 0 bases and J 1 base, with 6 bases left between them. The CDR3 region has the DNA TGTGCCAGCAGTTACTCGTACACCCAAGAGACCCAGTACTTC. Amino acid sequence: CASSYSYTQETQYF.